This T cell receptor (beta chain) was captured in a study of response to subunit inactivated influenza vaccine. Looked up from germline, CDR1 is MGHRA and CDR2 is YSYEKL. CDR3 length: 16 residues. Trimming at V came to 4 bases and at J to 4 bases, leaving 7 bases not matched to a gene. This clonotype was seen only a few times. Each CDR3 protein gets one entry after TCRdb re-called the RT-PCR reads with MiXCR. Among hundreds of thousands of distinct CDR3 sequences, about 10% were seen once, and the ten largest hold approximately 10%. The specimen was PBMCs from blood, collected on the day of vaccination. V is TRBV4-1 and J is TRBJ2-1; 10 bases are shared with TRBD2. This TCR was recovered from a man aged 50 to 60 who received an inactivated influenza vaccine. CDR3 region: CASSPRKRGGYNEQFF. The CDR3 coding sequence is TGCGCCAGCAGCCCACGTAAGCGGGGGGGATACAATGAGCAGTTCTTC.